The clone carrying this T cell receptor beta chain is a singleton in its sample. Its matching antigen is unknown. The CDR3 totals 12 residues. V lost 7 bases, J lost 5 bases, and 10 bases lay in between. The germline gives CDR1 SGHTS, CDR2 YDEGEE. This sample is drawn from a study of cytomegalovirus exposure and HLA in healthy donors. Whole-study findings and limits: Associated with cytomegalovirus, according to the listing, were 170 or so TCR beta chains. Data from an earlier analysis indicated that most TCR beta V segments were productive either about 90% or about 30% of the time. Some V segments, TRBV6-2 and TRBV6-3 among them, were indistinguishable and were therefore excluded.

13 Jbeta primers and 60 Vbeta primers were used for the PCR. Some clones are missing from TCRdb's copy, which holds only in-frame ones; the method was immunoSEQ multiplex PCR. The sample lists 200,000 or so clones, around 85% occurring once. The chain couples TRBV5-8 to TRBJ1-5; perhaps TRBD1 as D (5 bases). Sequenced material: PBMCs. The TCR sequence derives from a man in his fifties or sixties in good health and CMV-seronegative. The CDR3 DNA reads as TGTGCCAGCCAGGGTAGTTATCAGCCCCAGCATTTT. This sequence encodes CASQGSYQPQHF.